These T cell receptor beta chains were read from a single sample in a study of cytomegalovirus exposure and HLA in healthy donors. Sequencing was performed with immunoSEQ multiplex PCR; in TCRdb, only in-frame clones are kept and a portion is missing. The sample yields around 190,000 clones, around three quarters seen once. Material: PBMCs. These receptor sequences come from a man aged 25 to 40 in good health and CMV-seronegative. The CDR3 runs from the conserved cysteine through the conserved F or W. Fields, in order: D gene, J gene, V gene, clone size, CDR3 DNA, CDR3 protein. D genes are given only for firm matches. Clone size is not always given. Where it is, it says once, few, many or a class for expanded clones.

>NA|TRBJ1-5|TRBV25-1|medium-sized
TGTGCCAGCAGTGCCGGACATTCGGACGGAGATAGCAATCAGCCCCAGCATTTT
CASSAGHSDGDSNQPQHF
>TRBD2|TRBJ2-1|TRBV5-1|NA
TGCGCCAGCAGCGAGGGAGGGCCGGGCAATGAGCAGTTCTTC
CASSEGGPGNEQFF
>TRBD1|TRBJ1-2|TRBV5-4|once
TGTGCCAGCAGTTCCGCCCGAGACAGGGGGCCCCATGGCTACACCTTC
CASSSARDRGPHGYTF
>NA|TRBJ1-2|TRBV15|NA
TGTGCCACCAGCAGAGATCTTGGCACAAGCTATGGCTACACCTTC
CATSRDLGTSYGYTF
>NA|TRBJ2-3|TRBV29-1|once
TGCAGCGTTGAAGTTCCTTCCCGAGCGACAGCGCGACCAACAGATACGCAGTATTTT
CSVEVPSRATARPTDTQYF
>NA|TRBJ1-1|TRBV6-6|NA
TGTGCCAGCAGCGACAGAAACACTGAAGCTTTCTTT
CASSDRNTEAFF
>NA|TRBJ2-1|TRBV19|NA
TGTGCCAGTAGTACCCCACTGGGGAGCTCCTACAATGAGCAGTTCTTC
CASSTPLGSSYNEQFF
>NA|TRBJ2-1|TRBV25-1|NA
TGTGCCAGCAGCCAACCAGGGTCCTACAATGAGCAGTTCTTC
CASSQPGSYNEQFF
>TRBD2|TRBJ2-5|TRBV27|NA
TGTGCCAGCAGTCCGCCGGGACTAGCGGGAGGGCAAGAGACCCAGTACTTC
CASSPPGLAGGQETQYF
>TRBD2|TRBJ2-7|TRBV28|NA
TGTGCCAGCACCGGACTAGCGGGAGGCCCCTCCTACGAGCAGTACTTC
CASTGLAGGPSYEQYF
>NA|TRBJ1-2|TRBV6-5|NA
TGTGCCAGCAGCACCAACAGGGATAACTATGGCTACACCTTC
CASSTNRDNYGYTF
>TRBD1|TRBJ2-7|TRBV28|NA
TGTGCCAGCAGCCCCGGGACAGGGGGCTACTACGAGCAGTACTTC
CASSPGTGGYYEQYF
>NA|TRBJ2-1|TRBV6-5|NA
TGTGCCAGCAGCAGGGCAAGCAGGACCTACAATGAGCAGTTCTTC
CASSRASRTYNEQFF
>TRBD1|TRBJ2-1|TRBV6-1|few
TGTGCCAGCACCCGACGGACAGGGTTGGATGAGCAGTTCTTC
CASTRRTGLDEQFF
>NA|TRBJ2-7|TRBV11-2|NA
TGTGCCAGCAGCTTATTGCAGGTCTCCTACGAGCAGTACTTC
CASSLLQVSYEQYF
>NA|TRBJ1-3|TRBV10-3|NA
TGTGCCATCAGCCCGCAGGGTTTCTCTGGAAACACCATATATTTT
CAISPQGFSGNTIYF
>NA|TRBJ1-4|TRBV6-5|few
TGTGCCAGCAGTTATCGGGGGGCTGATGAAAAACTGTTTTTT
CASSYRGADEKLFF
>NA|TRBJ1-2|TRBV9|NA
TGTGCCAGCAGCTTAACATCAGGGGCCTATGGCTACACCTTC
CASSLTSGAYGYTF
>NA|TRBJ2-1|TRBV5-1|few
TGCGCCAGCAGCTTGCAACCTAGCTCCTACAATGAGCAGTTCTTC
CASSLQPSSYNEQFF
>TRBD1|TRBJ2-1|TRBV6-6|NA
TGTGCCAGCAGCTGGGACAGGGCTTTCGGTGAGCAGTTCTTC
CASSWDRAFGEQFF
>NA|TRBJ2-6|TRBV19|few
TGTGCCAGTAGTATAGGGACAGAGTTGTTCTCTGGGGCCAACGTCCTGACTTTC
CASSIGTELFSGANVLTF
>NA|TRBJ2-7|TRBV7-6|NA
TGTGCCAGCAGCTTAGTCCAGGGTACCCACGAGCAGTACTTC
CASSLVQGTHEQYF
>NA|TRBJ2-1|TRBV7-2|NA
TGTGCCAGCAGACCAGGGACACACAATGAGCAGTTCTTC
CASRPGTHNEQFF
>NA|TRBJ2-1|TRBV5-6|few
TGTGCCAGCAGCCCGACAGGGAGGTTGGGCGAGCAGTTCTTC
CASSPTGRLGEQFF
>NA|TRBJ2-1|TRBV2|NA
TGTGCCAGCAGTGCACGGGGACTCATGTACAATGAGCAGTTCTTC
CASSARGLMYNEQFF
>NA|TRBJ2-7|TRBV5-4|NA
TGTGCCAGCAGCTCGGACAGTATCTTTTCCGACGAGCAGTACTTC
CASSSDSIFSDEQYF
>TRBD2|TRBJ2-7|TRBV28|few
TGTGCCAGCAGGTCTAGCGGGACAAAATACGAGCAGTACTTC
CASRSSGTKYEQYF
>NA|TRBJ1-2|TRBV10-3|NA
TGTGCCATCAGTGAGGCGACAAGAAACTATGGCTACACCTTC
CAISEATRNYGYTF
>TRBD1|TRBJ2-7|TRBV7-8|NA
TGTGCCAGCAGCTTTCCCGGGACAGGGGCCTACGAGCAGTACTTC
CASSFPGTGAYEQYF
>TRBD1|TRBJ2-1|TRBV4-1|once
TGCGCCAGCAGCCAAGTTCCAGGGACAGGGGAGTTCTTC
CASSQVPGTGEFF
>TRBD1|TRBJ2-3|TRBV28|NA
TGTGCCAGCAGCCCATACGACAGGGGGCTTAGCACAGATACGCAGTATTTT
CASSPYDRGLSTDTQYF
>NA|TRBJ2-7|TRBV28|NA
TGTGCCAGCCGGAGCCGGAACTACGAGCAGTACTTC
CASRSRNYEQYF
>TRBD1|TRBJ2-5|TRBV27|few
TGTGCCAGCAGTCCCGGGACAGGGGGCTCGGAGACCCAGTACTTC
CASSPGTGGSETQYF
>TRBD1|TRBJ2-3|TRBV9|NA
TGTGCCAGCAGCGTACCCCAGGGACAGGGGACCCACGATACGCAGTATTTT
CASSVPQGQGTHDTQYF
>NA|TRBJ2-5|TRBV2|NA
TGTGCCAGCGCGTCGGGGAGAGAGGAGACCCAGTACTTC
CASASGREETQYF
>NA|TRBJ2-7|TRBV20-1|few
TGCAGTGCTAGTTACAGCTACGAGCAGTACTTC
CSASYSYEQYF
>TRBD1|TRBJ2-7|TRBV28|NA
TGTGCCGCCACCGAGACAGGGGGATCCTACGAGCAGTACTTC
CAATETGGSYEQYF
>NA|TRBJ2-5|TRBV7-2|NA
TGTGCCAGCAGCTCCGGGATCCAAGAGACCCAGTACTTC
CASSSGIQETQYF